Below are 19 T cell receptor beta chains sequenced from a single sample in a study of blood T cell repertoires in COVID-19. Produced via immunoSEQ multiplex PCR; TCRdb's table is partial and in-frame only. In the table there are approximately 57,000 clones, approximately 90% of which are singletons. The sequenced sample consisted of peripheral blood. The source of these receptors is a man aged 45-65 years with acute or convalescent COVID-19.

The rearrangement links TRBV27 to TRBJ2-7, with 7 bases aligning to TRBD2. This CDR3 has 15 residues. Losses at the gene ends were 2 bases for V and 5 bases for J; bases not matched to a gene: 9. CDR1 MNHEY and CDR2 SMNVEV come from the germline V gene (reference sequence). The DNA for the CDR3 is TGTGCCAGCAGTTTAACGGCGGGAGTAGTCCACGAGCAGTACTTC. Translation gives CASSLTAGVVHEQYF.

The V and J genes are TRBV20-1 and TRBJ1-2, with unresolved D. The CDR3 is made up of 11 amino acids. Between the trimmed V and J ends, which lost 4 bases and 0 bases, there was a span of 3 bases. Germline lookup yields CDR1 DFQATT and CDR2 SNEGSKA (reference sequence). The CDR3 DNA reads TGCAGTGCTATAGCTAACTATGGCTACACCTTC. Encoded protein: CSAIANYGYTF.

J is TRBJ1-1 and V is TRBV7-2; D is ambiguous. The CDR3 sequence is 12 residues long. The V and J ends lost 9 bases and 7 bases respectively, with 15 bases between them. The V gene's germline CDR1 is SGHTA and CDR2 FQGNSA. CDR3 in amino acids: CASNVGGGEAFF. DNA for the CDR3: TGTGCCAGTAACGTAGGTGGAGGTGAAGCTTTCTTT.

V and J are TRBV10-3 and TRBJ2-3; 14 bases are shared with TRBD2. The CDR3 length is 17 residues. Germline V gene lookup returns CDR1 ENHRY and CDR2 SYGVKD. Trimming at V came to 7 bases and at J to 6 bases, leaving 12 bases not matched to a gene. CDR3 DNA sequence: TGTGCCATCACATCCAGGACTAGCGGGGGGAACCGGGATACGCAGTATTTT. Amino acid sequence: CAITSRTSGGNRDTQYF.

The chain combines TRBV27 with TRBJ1-1; D is unclear. CDR1 and CDR2 (germline): MNHEY, SMNVEV (reference sequence). Trimming pared 6 bases from V and 1 base from J, leaving 9 bases between. The length of the CDR3 is 13 residues. The CDR3 DNA reads as TGTGCCAGCAGCTTAAGACAGAACACTGAAGCTTTCTTT. It translates to CASSLRQNTEAFF.

This chain links TRBV6-5 with TRBJ2-7; tentatively, D is TRBD1 (6 bases). V dropped 2 bases and J dropped 3 bases, with 11 bases sitting between them. Germline loops: CDR1 MNHEY, CDR2 SVGAGI. The length of the CDR3 is 14 residues. The CDR3 here is CASSYTGQFYEQYF. The CDR3 nucleotides are TGTGCCAGCAGTTACACAGGACAGTTCTACGAGCAGTACTTC.

This clone occurred once. The V call is TRBV5-8, the J call TRBJ1-5, with D unclear. This CDR3 has 15 residues. Trimming shortened V by 0 bases and J by 3 bases, and 10 bases separated the two germline ends. The germline gives CDR1 SGHTS, CDR2 YDEGEE. The DNA for the CDR3 is TGTGCCAGCAGCTTGGAGGCAGGCGACAATCAGCCCCAGCATTTT. It encodes CASSLEAGDNQPQHF.

The chain links TRBV28 to TRBJ2-1; weak D call: TRBD1 (6 bases). V lost 6 bases and J lost 7, with 19 bases in between. Per the germline V gene, CDR1 is MDHEN and CDR2 is SYDVKM. The CDR3 contains 15 residues. CDR3 nucleotides: TGTGCCAGCAGGTTACCACAGGGAGTCGGGAATGAGCAGTTCTTC. It yields the protein CASRLPQGVGNEQFF.

The chain carries TRBV4-2 and TRBJ1-2; 10 nucleotides match TRBD1. The CDR3 has 16 amino acids. Germline loops: CDR1 LGHNA, CDR2 YNFKEQ. V trimming: 0 bases; J trimming: 2 bases; junction bases outside the gene matches: 3. CDR3 nucleotides: TGTGCCAGCAGCCAAGATCTGGACAGGGGGAACTATGGCTACACCTTC. Its protein is CASSQDLDRGNYGYTF.

V and J are TRBV10-3 and TRBJ2-6; D perhaps matches TRBD2 (6 bases). Germline lookup yields CDR1 ENHRY and CDR2 SYGVKD. The CDR3 contains 17 residues. Trimming cost V 2 bases and J 1 base, with 12 bases left between them. The CDR3 loop is CAISEGRRGSGANVLTF. CDR3 bases: TGTGCCATCAGTGAGGGTCGGAGGGGTTCTGGGGCCAACGTCCTGACTTTC.

This chain connects TRBV6-7 to TRBJ2-7, with 13 bases fitting TRBD2. TRBV6-7 is filed as an ORF, its function uncertain. The trim removed 7 bases at V and 4 bases at J, leaving 16 bases unmatched. This CDR3 has 18 amino acids. The CDR3 sequence: CASNDSGTSGTYGYEQYF. The CDR3 DNA is TGTGCCAGCAACGACTCCGGGACTAGCGGGACCTACGGGTACGAGCAGTACTTC.

The rearrangement joins TRBV7-9 to TRBJ1-2; TRBD1 aligns across 11 bases. The junction had 6 bases not matched to a gene; V was cut back by 1 base and J by 5 bases. CDR3 length: 16 residues. CDR1 and CDR2 from the germline V gene are SEHNR and FQNEAQ (reference sequence). The CDR3: CASSLGGQGARYGYTF. The CDR3 DNA reads TGTGCCAGCAGCTTAGGTGGACAGGGGGCAAGATATGGCTACACCTTC. Using reference TRBV7-9 and TRBJ1-2 for the parts outside the CDR3, the full variable domain is DTGVSQNPRHKITKRGQNVTFRCDPISEHNRLYWYRQTLGQGPEFLTYFQNEAQLEKSRLLSDRFSAERPKGSFSTLEIQRTEQGDSAMYLCASSLGGQGARYGYTFGSGTRLTVV.

CDR3 DNA: TGTGCCAGCAGCAGGGGGGGATCAAGCTATGGCTACACCTTC. This codes for CASSRGGSSYGYTF. This chain connects TRBV3-1 (or the pseudogene TRBV3-2) to TRBJ1-2, with D possibly being TRBD1 (6 bases). The CDR3 contains 14 residues. The germline V gene has CDR1 LGHDT and CDR2 YNNKEL (reference sequence). The V end was cut by 5 bases, the J end by 4 bases, with 14 bases between.

This clone occurred once. This chain connects TRBV30 to TRBJ2-2; D might be TRBD2 (6 bases). The germline gives CDR1 GTSNPN, CDR2 SVGIG (reference sequence). The CDR3 runs to 17 residues. V lost 0 bases to trimming and J lost 1 base, with 15 bases between them. The CDR3 reads CAWSVRRASLNTGELFF. CDR3 nucleotide sequence: TGTGCCTGGAGTGTACGGAGGGCTAGCCTGAACACCGGGGAGCTGTTTTTT.

The chain is built from TRBV5-4 and TRBJ2-5; the D gene is possibly TRBD2 (5 bases). This CDR3 is built from 16 residues. The ends were cut back, 0 bases at V and 1 base at J, with 13 bases in the middle. CDR1 is SGHNT, CDR2 YYREEE, per germline (reference sequence). CDR3 DNA: TGTGCCAGCAGCTTGGTGTCGGGGAGCCGCCAAGAGACCCAGTACTTC. This sequence encodes CASSLVSGSRQETQYF.

This clone appeared a few times. V gene TRBV19 combines with J gene TRBJ1-5; TRBD1 matches at 9 bases. This CDR3 spans 14 amino acids. The V gene's germline CDR1 is LNHDA and CDR2 SQIVND (reference sequence). The trim removed 6 bases at V and 4 bases at J, leaving 4 bases unmatched. CDR3 sequence: CASSLGQGNQPQHF. Here the CDR3 DNA reads TGTGCCAGTAGCCTCGGACAGGGGAATCAGCCCCAGCATTTT.

This clone was observed a few times. V usage is TRBV14 and J usage is TRBJ2-3; 8 bases line up with TRBD2. The V gene's germline CDR1 is SGHDN and CDR2 FVKESK. Unmatched junction bases numbered 6, after V lost 4 bases and J lost 9 bases. The CDR3 consists of 13 residues. CDR3 coding DNA: TGTGCCAGCAGCCCGATGGCGGGGGGAACGCAGTATTTT. Translated, it gives CASSPMAGGTQYF.

Only one count was recorded for this clone. The V call is TRBV5-1, the J call TRBJ1-6; 7 nucleotides match TRBD1. Germline loops: CDR1 SGHRS, CDR2 YFSETQ. This CDR3 region has 15 residues. Trimming cost V 4 bases and J 6 bases; bases outside gene matches: 7. In nucleotides, the CDR3 is TGCGCCAGCAGCACAGACCAGGGGGTTAATTCACCCCTCCACTTT. It encodes CASSTDQGVNSPLHF.

The rearrangement uses TRBV27 and TRBJ1-5, with a weak D call TRBD1 (6 bases). The CDR3 loop spans 11 amino acids. Germline CDR1 reads MNHEY; CDR2 reads SMNVEV (reference sequence). The V and J ends lost 8 bases and 7 bases respectively, with 9 bases between them. The DNA of the CDR3 is TGTGCCAGCGGGGGCAGACAGCCCCAGCATTTT. This encodes CASGGRQPQHF.